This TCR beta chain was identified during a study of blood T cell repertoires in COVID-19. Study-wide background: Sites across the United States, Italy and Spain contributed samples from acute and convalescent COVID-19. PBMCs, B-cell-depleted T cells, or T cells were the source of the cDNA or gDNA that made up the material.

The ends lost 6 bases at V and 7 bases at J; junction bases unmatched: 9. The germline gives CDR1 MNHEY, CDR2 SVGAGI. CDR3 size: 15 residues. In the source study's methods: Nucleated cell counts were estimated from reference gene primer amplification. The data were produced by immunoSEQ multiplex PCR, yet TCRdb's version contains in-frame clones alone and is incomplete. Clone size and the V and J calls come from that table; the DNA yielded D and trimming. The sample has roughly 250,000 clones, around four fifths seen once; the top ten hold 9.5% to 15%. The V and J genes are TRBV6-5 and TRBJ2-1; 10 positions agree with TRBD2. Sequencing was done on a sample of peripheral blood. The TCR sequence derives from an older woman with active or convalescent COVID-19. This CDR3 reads CASRERGGQWNEQFF. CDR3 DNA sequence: TGTGCCAGCAGGGAGCGGGGGGGGCAATGGAATGAGCAGTTCTTC.